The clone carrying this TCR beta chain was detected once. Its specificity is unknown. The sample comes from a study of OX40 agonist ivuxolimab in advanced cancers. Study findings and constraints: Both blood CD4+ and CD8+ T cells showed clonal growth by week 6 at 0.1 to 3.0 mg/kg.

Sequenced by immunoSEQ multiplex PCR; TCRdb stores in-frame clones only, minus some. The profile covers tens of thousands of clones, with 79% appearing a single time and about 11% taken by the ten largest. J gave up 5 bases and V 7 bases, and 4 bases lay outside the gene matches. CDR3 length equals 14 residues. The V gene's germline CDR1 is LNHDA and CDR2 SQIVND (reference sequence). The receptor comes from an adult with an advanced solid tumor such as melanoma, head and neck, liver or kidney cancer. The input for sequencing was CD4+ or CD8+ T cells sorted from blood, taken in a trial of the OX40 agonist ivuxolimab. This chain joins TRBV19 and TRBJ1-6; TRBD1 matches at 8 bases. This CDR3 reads CASTRQGNNSPLHF. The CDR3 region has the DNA TGTGCCAGTACCCGACAGGGGAATAATTCACCCCTCCACTTT.